This TCR beta chain originates from a study of cytomegalovirus exposure and HLA in healthy donors (dated by TCRdb to about 2017). Notes on the research overall: An earlier analysis of around 600 of the donors reported approximately 290 Gb of sequence data and more than 90 million unique TCR beta sequences from some 180 million T cells. An early release covering 500 to 750 HLA-typed donors comprised roughly 300 gigabases of sequencing data and approximately 85 million unique TCR sequences. Of the roughly 400 genotyped donors, roughly 80% fell in the genetic ancestry cluster associated with self-reported Caucasian donors. The study aimed to test whether signatures of past pathogen exposure could be identified by cataloging public T cell receptors. The study profiled the T cell repertoires of around 700 subjects by immunosequencing and related them to cytomegalovirus serostatus. A separate validation cohort of some 130 different subjects was used in addition to the 666-subject first cohort. High-throughput TCR immunosequencing, statistical association of individual TCRs with disease status, and machine learning were combined to predict cytomegalovirus infection status. In a later analysis, previously published TCR beta repertoires from several hundred donors were re-analyzed and high-resolution HLA genotyping was added so that TCR occurrence patterns could be studied. The later analysis used no new phenotypic data to find candidate immune exposures, relying instead on TCR beta sequences and their occurrence across donors. In an earlier analysis of 587 of the donors, high-throughput TCR beta sequencing was used to judge whether each TCR beta V gene segment behaved as functional or pseudogenic. Alongside the repertoire data, information on donor age, sex, ethnicity and CMV serostatus was compiled. Genome-wide SNP genotypes for about 65% of the roughly 670 donors were used in a later genetic analysis, which treated that subset as a discovery cohort. All discovery cohort repertoires had been generated on a single sequencing platform. HLA typing covered class I and class II loci at four-digit resolution. The number of donors typed differed by locus, with roughly 620-640 for A, B, C, DRB1 and DQB1, 522 for DQA1, 606 for DPA1, and about 450 for DPB1. About five DR-DQ haplotypes were handled as single units for association and clustering, since linkage in the cohort was strong. Among around 400 genotyped donors of the cohort, an average of roughly 230,000 unique TCR beta nucleotide sequences was sequenced per donor, of which roughly 17% were non-productive.

From the cysteine up to the phenylalanine, the CDR3 has a length of 15 residues. Solely the CDR3 DNA is kept, with 45 bases framed from the first base. V drops 7 bases and J drops 0 bases, leaving 10 bases in between. CDR1 and CDR2 were assigned from the germline V gene (reference sequence) as LNHDA and SQIVND. On this clone itself: No antigen is known for it. No clone much larger than this one lies a single base away; base qualities are absent.

Results and caveats for the whole study, not just this receptor: A later analysis found that most CMV-associated TCR beta chains appeared HLA-restricted, with HLA associations seemingly driven largely by CMV exposure. An association between a missense DCLRE1C variant and V-gene and J-gene trimming of TCR beta chains was found in a later genetic analysis and replicated in an independent cohort. Because counts were too low, roughly 16 rarely observed V segments, including chromosome 9 orphons, were left out of the earlier analysis of about 620 of the donors. A later analysis found that TCR association rates varied across HLA loci, with DRB1 alleles showing the most associated TCRs and HLA-C alleles the fewest. Broadly in line with IMGT annotations, most TCR beta V segments showed up in productive rearrangements about 90% or about 30% of the time in an earlier analysis of around 600 of the donors. The only immune exposure information available for the cohort was CMV serostatus. Only TCR beta chains were sequenced in this cohort, and the absence of alpha or paired-chain data limited detectable features. A cluster of highly shared sequence variants was judged likely to be a technical artifact of the sequencing pipeline. While some public TCRs were present in many individuals, most TCR sequences turned up only very rarely across donors. Linkage disequilibrium might explain the correlated functional status among segregating V segments, but an unknown experimental factor could not be ruled out. Because the 87-base-pair reads could not distinguish some IMGT-functional V segments, including TRBV6-2 and TRBV6-3, those segments were excluded. The study listed 164 TCR beta chains as associated with cytomegalovirus. Three of the identified cytomegalovirus-associated TCR beta chains were confirmed in vitro to be specific for cytomegalovirus antigens. A later analysis associated 15,000 to 20,000 TCR beta sequences with specific HLA alleles at a false discovery rate of 0.05. According to a later analysis, parvovirus B19, influenza, CMV and Epstein-Barr virus appeared linked to several top co-occurrence clusters. In both the original and validation cohorts, the classifier was reported to diagnose cytomegalovirus status with high specificity and sensitivity. In a later analysis, HLA-associated TCR beta chains showed more clonal expansion and lower generation probabilities than non-associated chains that were equally common. According to a later genetic analysis, donors in an Asian-associated ancestry cluster had fewer N-insertions in productive TCRs than the approximately 670-donor mean. The presence/absence analyses assumed that sequencing depth was roughly uniform across donors, and that assumption may not be true. It was suggested by the authors that the approach could potentially be generalized to other disease states and immunological phenotypes. Because HLA typing was missing for some donors at each locus, association tests included only the typed subset. A further reported finding was that TCR beta sequences accurately predicted the HLA-A and HLA-B alleles for most subjects in the first cohort. When HLA alleles, especially DR and DQ, strongly co-occurred, attributing TCR associations to individual alleles was difficult.

The cohort was made up of 650 to 700 healthy bone marrow donors. At the time of sampling, all cohort members were nominally healthy, though unrecorded immune exposures were likely present. The donor tested CMV seronegative, placing the donor among the 352 seronegative members of the cohort. Each donor provided a peripheral blood sample, and peripheral blood mononuclear cells were used for TCR beta sequencing. The Qiagen DNeasy Blood Extraction Kit was used to extract genomic DNA from the blood cell samples. Preparation of the library involved the immunoSEQ multiplex PCR assay. For the multiplex PCR, a mixture combining 60 forward primers for TCR Vbeta segments and 13 reverse primers for TCR Jbeta segments was used. Amplification of the CDR3 region of rearranged TCR beta genes was performed with a multiplex PCR assay on genomic DNA. On the Illumina HiSeq System, the amplified TCR beta libraries were sequenced as 87-base-pair reads. Per the authors' processing: Across the roughly 640 repertoires, a later analysis counted 78 million or so unique TCR beta chains, about 10 million of which were shared by at least two donors. To remove PCR and sequencing errors, raw reads were error-corrected and collapsed into unique sequences using a nearest-neighbor algorithm that merged closely related sequences. CDR3 sequences were aligned to IMGT reference sequences to assign V, D and J gene segments. For a sequence to be retained, a match of at least six nucleotides to both a V gene segment and a J gene segment was required. Rearrangements were called productive when the CDR3 lacked stop codons and stayed in frame with V and J; all others were non-productive. Following IMGT convention, CDR3 was defined as the stretch from the second conserved V-encoded cysteine to the conserved J-encoded phenylalanine. Sequences without an unambiguous match to a single V gene segment were excluded from the earlier analysis of approximately 560 of the donors. In an earlier analysis of more than 500 of the donors, a V segment was called functional when productive rearrangements were above 56.7%, and segregating when the standard deviation between donors exceeded 5%. A statistical classification framework was built for diagnosing cytomegalovirus status from the catalog of TCR beta chain sequences. In a later analysis, TCR nucleotide sequences were compared against IMGT/GENE-DB human TR gene sequences so that V and J genes could be assigned. In a later analysis, CDR3 sequences and most-parsimonious VDJ recombination scenarios were assigned using the TCRdist pipeline. In a later analysis, every TCR beta chain was defined by the combination of its CDR3 amino acid sequence and its V-gene family, and reads without a unique V-gene family were dropped. A later analysis removed several hundred highly shared, low-generation-probability nucleotide sequences to deal with suspected cross-contamination and a sequencing artifact. In a later analysis, a clonal expansion index for each public chain was calculated from normalized within-repertoire ranks of inferred template counts. A later analysis computed generation probabilities with a VDJ recombination model fitted to out-of-frame rearrangements, and checked the results against IGoR. A later analysis scored TCR-TCR, TCR-HLA and TCR-CMV co-occurrence with hypergeometric tests, applying a repertoire-size bias correction to TCR pairs. To estimate false discovery rates, a later analysis permuted the HLA or CMV assignments 20 times. In a later analysis, co-occurring TCRs were grouped using DBSCAN, with TCRdist sequence similarity added in when clustering inside HLA-allele-positive subsets. For co-occurrence clustering, repertoires with fewer than 30,000 or more than 120,000 public chains were excluded, along with roughly five repertoires with anomalous nucleotide sharing. In its TCRdb copy, this immuneACCESS table keeps in-frame sequences only and misses some clones. Where compared with another copy, unresolved V genes explain less than half of these, and the others have no known cause. Clone size and V and J calls were adopted from that table, with D and trimming inferred from the DNA. This sample holds around 110,000 clones; roughly 73% were observed only once. 2.5% of the sample belongs to the ten largest clones.

Sequenced sample: PBMCs. The TCR comes from a man in his forties in good health and CMV-seronegative. The chain is encoded by TRBV19 joined to TRBJ2-6; TRBD1 could be the D gene, as 5 bases match. The CDR3 region has the sequence CASKRDSSGANVLTF. The bases are TGTGCCAGTAAGAGAGACAGCTCTGGGGCCAACGTCCTGACTTTC.